The 25 T cell receptor beta chains given below trace back to one sample, sequenced in a study of control samples from healthy donors and cancer patients. Assay: immunoSEQ multiplex PCR; the TCRdb copy retains only in-frame clones and omits some. The sample includes fewer than 150,000 clones, under 95% of them seen just once. The sequenced material came from blood. All receptors derive from a man between 18 and 29 years old in good health.

The chain recombines TRBV5-1 with TRBJ1-1; 8 nucleotides match TRBD1. CDR3 size: 15 residues. Losses at the gene ends were 2 bases for V and 0 bases for J; bases not matched to a gene: 3. Germline assignment: CDR1 SGHRS and CDR2 YFSETQ. CDR3 nucleotides: TGCGCCAGCAGCTTAAGGGGACAGGTGAACACTGAAGCTTTCTTT. Encoded protein: CASSLRGQVNTEAFF.

V usage is TRBV29-1 and J usage is TRBJ2-3, with 7 positions matching TRBD2. The CDR3 contains 12 residues. The junction had 3 bases not matched to a gene; V was cut back by 0 bases and J by 9 bases. Per the germline V gene, CDR1 is SQVTM and CDR2 is ANQGSEA. DNA of the CDR3: TGCAGCGTTGAAGACGGGGAGGGGACGCAGTATTTT. This sequence encodes CSVEDGEGTQYF.

The gene calls are TRBV6-5 and TRBJ1-5, with no clear D. Per germline, CDR1 MNHEY and CDR2 SVGAGI. The CDR3 sequence is 14 residues long. V was shortened by 4 bases and J by 5 bases, with 12 bases between the two germline ends. DNA of the CDR3: TGTGCCAGCAGTTCCCGACCGCCTGATCAGCCCCAGCATTTT. Translation: CASSSRPPDQPQHF.

V and J are TRBV7-9 and TRBJ1-4, with D possibly TRBD1 on 6 matching bases. Trimming left V 1 base short and J 3 bases short, with 12 bases between. Germline CDR1 and CDR2: SEHNR and FQNEAQ (reference sequence). The CDR3 loop spans 16 amino acids. The CDR3 loop reads CASSLGGGPANEKLFF. DNA of the CDR3: TGTGCCAGCAGCTTAGGGGGGGGGCCAGCTAATGAAAAACTGTTTTTT.

The chain uses TRBV29-1 and TRBJ2-2, with a tentative D call TRBD1 (6 bases). This CDR3 region has 14 residues. The V gene lost 6 bases and the J gene lost 0 bases, with 11 bases spanning the gap. The germline V gene has CDR1 SQVTM and CDR2 ANQGSEA. CDR3 DNA sequence: TGCAGCGTGTTCAGGGGCGCGAACACCGGGGAGCTGTTTTTT. Translation: CSVFRGANTGELFF.

V and J are TRBV30 and TRBJ1-4, with 11 positions matching TRBD1. Germline values: CDR1 GTSNPN, CDR2 SVGIG (reference sequence). Trimming at V came to 3 bases and at J to 7 bases, leaving 4 bases not matched to a gene. The CDR3 contains 14 residues. CDR3 coding DNA: TGTGCCTGGAGGGGGACAGGGGGTGGTGAAAAACTGTTTTTT. Its protein is CAWRGTGGGEKLFF.

The rearrangement uses TRBV7-9 and TRBJ2-7; possible D gene TRBD1, 6 bases. V was clipped by 5 bases and J by 4 bases, with 15 bases between them. The CDR3 extends over 14 amino acids. Germline CDR1 is SEHNR and CDR2 is FQNEAQ (reference sequence). The CDR3 coding sequence is TGTGCCAGCAGCACCGTTGGACAGCCATACGAGCAGTACTTC. Translating it yields CASSTVGQPYEQYF.

The chain employs TRBV30 and TRBJ1-2, with a weak D call TRBD1 (5 bases). Germline V gene sequence: CDR1 GTSNPN, CDR2 SVGIG (reference sequence). CDR3 length: 13 amino acids. V dropped 2 bases and J dropped 2 bases, with 9 bases sitting between them. This CDR3 is CAWSSGFNYGYTF. The CDR3 region has the DNA TGTGCCTGGAGTTCAGGGTTCAACTATGGCTACACCTTC.

V is TRBV4-2 and J is TRBJ2-2, with unresolved D. Germline CDR1 and CDR2: LGHNA and YNFKEQ. V lost 0 bases and J lost 6, with 11 bases in between. The CDR3 contains 15 residues. This CDR3 is CASSQDLSIPGELFF. In nucleotides, the CDR3 is TGTGCCAGCAGCCAAGATCTATCGATACCCGGGGAGCTGTTTTTT.

The rearrangement joins TRBV10-3 to TRBJ2-2, with D perhaps matching TRBD1 (6 bases). V was clipped by 6 bases and J by 4 bases, with 6 bases between them. This CDR3 region has 12 residues. Germline V gives CDR1 ENHRY, CDR2 SYGVKD. The CDR3 nucleotides are TGTGCCATCAGGGGGGCCACCGGGGAGCTGTTTTTT. Its translation is CAIRGATGELFF.

This clone was counted once. The sample contains more than one DNA sequence encoding this CDR3. The chain uses TRBV9 and TRBJ2-7, with 9 bases matching TRBD2. V lost 4 bases to trimming and J lost 2 bases; unmatched junction nucleotides: 4. The germline V gene encodes CDR1 SGDLS and CDR2 YYNGEE. The CDR3 totals 14 residues. CDR3 DNA sequence: TGTGCCAGCAGCCCGCGGGGGGGGGCCTACGAGCAGTACTTC. Protein sequence: CASSPRGGAYEQYF.

This sequence joins TRBV10-3 and TRBJ1-1; TRBD1 might be the D (5 bases). The CDR3 covers 14 residues. Germline V gives CDR1 ENHRY, CDR2 SYGVKD. Deletions cut 3 bases from V and 0 bases from J, with 8 bases between. CDR3 sequence reads: CAISDPGMNTEAFF. The CDR3 DNA is TGTGCCATCAGTGATCCAGGGATGAACACTGAAGCTTTCTTT.

This chain joins TRBV27 and TRBJ2-2; 9 bases are a match to TRBD1. Germline V CDR1 and CDR2: MNHEY, SMNVEV (reference sequence). This CDR3 contains 16 residues. Germline trimming cut 1 base from V and 1 base from J; bases unmatched to any gene: 1. CDR3 coding DNA: TGTGCCAGCAGTTTATGGGGACAGGGGAACACCGGGGAGCTGTTTTTT. Amino acid sequence: CASSLWGQGNTGELFF.

This chain's CDR3 is CASSPGPLNEKLFF. DNA for the CDR3: TGTGCCAGCTCGCCCGGACCTCTTAATGAAAAACTGTTTTTT. The chain joins TRBV18 to TRBJ1-4, with D unresolved. The length of the CDR3 is 14 residues. V lost 6 bases and J 4 bases, leaving 12 bases between the germline ends. Germline CDR1 KGHSH, CDR2 LQKENI.

The rearrangement links TRBV5-4 to TRBJ1-4; TRBD1 matches 8 bases. This CDR3 is 16 amino acids long. Germline CDR1 SGHNT, CDR2 YYREEE (reference sequence). After removal of 5 bases from V and 0 bases from J, the junction contained 6 bases not matched to a gene. The CDR3: CASSGRGQATNEKLFF. CDR3 nucleotide sequence: TGTGCCAGCAGTGGCAGGGGGCAAGCAACTAATGAAAAACTGTTTTTT.

The gene calls are TRBV5-1 and TRBJ1-2, with D possibly being TRBD1 (6 bases). Germline V gives CDR1 SGHRS, CDR2 YFSETQ. The CDR3 is made up of 14 amino acids. V gave up 3 bases and J gave up 2 bases, with 11 bases separating them. CDR3 bases: TGCGCCAGCAGCTCAGGACAGCTAAACTATGGCTACACCTTC. Translating gives CASSSGQLNYGYTF.

The genes are TRBV30 and TRBJ1-1; D remains unclear. Germline-derived CDR1 and CDR2 are GTSNPN and SVGIG (reference sequence). CDR3 length equals 14 residues. The V gene lost 0 bases and the J gene lost 4 bases, with 12 bases spanning the gap. CDR3 amino acids: CAWSVLGSGTEAFF. CDR3 nucleotides: TGTGCCTGGAGTGTCCTGGGCTCAGGCACTGAAGCTTTCTTT. Complete variable domain (other parts from reference TRBV30 and TRBJ1-1): SQTIHQWPATLVQPVGSPLSLECTVEGTSNPNLYWYRQAAGRGLQLLFYSVGIGQISSEVPQNLSASRPQDRQFILSSKKLLLSDSGFYLCAWSVLGSGTEAFFGQGTRLTVV.

The chain links TRBV19 to TRBJ2-3, with 8 bases matching TRBD2. Germline CDR1 is LNHDA and CDR2 is SQIVND (reference sequence). The CDR3 contains 14 residues. J lost 3 bases, V lost 10 bases, and 9 bases had no gene match. CDR3 in amino acids: CATGYLAGTDTQYF. DNA for the CDR3: TGTGCCACAGGTTATTTAGCGGGGACAGATACGCAGTATTTT. Based on the CDR3 plus reference TRBV19 and TRBJ2-3, the full variable domain is DGGITQSPKYLFRKEGQNVTLSCEQNLNHDAMYWYRQDPGQGLRLIYYSQIVNDFQKGDIAEGYSVSREKKESFPLTVTSAQKNPTAFYLCATGYLAGTDTQYFGPGTRLTVL.

The rearrangement uses TRBV19 and TRBJ1-1, with a possible D match to TRBD1 (6 bases). This CDR3 is 13 amino acids long. V was pared by 6 bases and J by 6 bases, with 14 bases between. CDR1 LNHDA and CDR2 SQIVND come from the germline V gene (reference sequence). DNA of the CDR3: TGTGCCAGTAGGCCCAGGGGTATACCTGAAGCTTTCTTT. Amino acid sequence: CASRPRGIPEAFF.

V and J are TRBV2 and TRBJ1-5; no definite D call. The CDR3 length is 13 residues. V lost 7 bases and J 0 bases, leaving 7 bases between the germline ends. In germline, CDR1 is SNHLY, CDR2 FYNNEI. The CDR3 protein is CASMLYSNQPQHF. The DNA for the CDR3 is TGTGCCAGCATGCTGTATAGCAATCAGCCCCAGCATTTT.

CDR3 nucleotides: TGCGCCAGCAGCTTGTTGGGAGGGTTTTCGCCGGGCACAGATACGCAGTATTTT. Translated, it gives CASSLLGGFSPGTDTQYF. The chain recombines TRBV5-1 with TRBJ2-3; 7 bases fit TRBD2. Germline-derived CDR1 and CDR2 are SGHRS and YFSETQ. CDR3 length: 18 residues. V was pared by 1 base and J by 1 base, with 12 bases of the junction left unmatched. Filled out from reference TRBV5-1 and TRBJ2-3, the complete variable domain reads KAGVTQTPRYLIKTRGQQVTLSCSPISGHRSVSWYQQTPGQGLQFLFEYFSETQRNKGNFPGRFSGRQFSNSRSEMNVSTLELGDSALYLCASSLLGGFSPGTDTQYFGPGTRLTVL.

This clone was detected once. The chain uses TRBV18 and TRBJ2-6; 8 bases fit TRBD1. Germline V CDR1 and CDR2: KGHSH, LQKENI. With 3 bases clipped from V and 2 bases from J, the junction kept 3 bases outside the gene matches. This CDR3 region has 16 residues. The CDR3 reads CASSPTGGPGANVLTF. The CDR3, as DNA: TGTGCCAGCTCACCTACAGGGGGACCTGGGGCCAACGTCCTGACTTTC. Filled out from reference TRBV18 and TRBJ2-6, the complete variable domain reads NAGVMQNPRHLVRRRGQEARLRCSPMKGHSHVYWYRQLPEEGLKFMVYLQKENIIDESGMPKERFSAEFPKEGPSILRIQQVVRGDSAAYFCASSPTGGPGANVLTFGAGSRLTVL.

The chain employs TRBV11-2 and TRBJ1-6; D is perhaps TRBD1 (5 bases). V was pared by 0 bases and J by 2 bases, with 11 bases between. Germline CDR1 SGHAT, CDR2 FQNNGV. The CDR3 loop spans 17 amino acids. This CDR3 is CASSLDGEGTYNSPLHF. The CDR3 DNA sequence: TGTGCCAGCAGCTTAGATGGCGAGGGGACCTATAATTCACCCCTCCACTTT. The full variable domain, rest sourced from reference TRBV11-2 and TRBJ1-6, is EAGVAQSPRYKIIEKRQSVAFWCNPISGHATLYWYQQILGQGPKLLIQFQNNGVVDDSQLPKDRFSAERLKGVDSTLKIQPAKLEDSAVYLCASSLDGEGTYNSPLHFGNGTRLTVT.

The chain couples TRBV29-1 to TRBJ1-2, with 7 bases lining up with TRBD1. V shed 1 base, J shed 0 bases, and the junction held 5 bases outside the gene matches. This CDR3 has 15 amino acids. Germline V gene lookup returns CDR1 SQVTM and CDR2 ANQGSEA. CDR3 DNA sequence: TGCAGCGTTGAAGGAGGGACAGCCGCTAACTATGGCTACACCTTC. Translating it yields CSVEGGTAANYGYTF. Based on the CDR3 plus reference TRBV29-1 and TRBJ1-2, the full variable domain is SAVISQKPSRDICQRGTSLTIQCQVDSQVTMMFWYRQQPGQSLTLIATANQGSEATYESGFVIDKFPISRPNLTFSTLTVSNMSPEDSSIYLCSVEGGTAANYGYTFGSGTRLTVV.

This clone was picked up one time. The chain is built from TRBV2 and TRBJ1-6, with 7 bases fitting TRBD1. The CDR3 contains 14 residues. CDR1 and CDR2 from the germline V gene are SNHLY and FYNNEI. After removal of 8 bases from V and 8 bases from J, the junction contained 9 bases not matched to a gene. The CDR3 here is CASHWDSEYSPLHF. In DNA, the CDR3 is TGTGCCAGCCATTGGGACAGCGAGTATTCACCCCTCCACTTT.